This T cell receptor beta chain was found in a study of OX40 agonist ivuxolimab in advanced cancers. Study summary: Ivuxolimab, which is an agonistic anti-OX40 (CD134) antibody, was administered to the patients. Dose-escalation patients' cancers were hepatocellular carcinoma, melanoma, renal cell or head and neck cancer. Study results and caveats: CD8+ T cells (on average) carried more expanded clones than CD4+ T cells. By week 6 at 0.1 to 3.0 mg/kg, blood CD4+ and CD8+ T cells had expanded clonally.

This CDR3 has 13 residues. Germline CDR1 and CDR2: MNHNY and SVGAGI (reference sequence). Between the trimmed V and J ends, which lost 2 bases and 0 bases, there was a span of 4 bases. TCRdb keeps only in-frame clones here, not all; method: immunoSEQ multiplex PCR. This sample has more than 50,000 clones, with about 91% found just once. Note on this clone: Antigen unknown.

This receptor was obtained from an adult with an advanced solid tumor such as melanoma, head and neck, liver or kidney cancer. This chain joins TRBV6-6 and TRBJ1-1; D remains unclear. The sequencing here drew on CD4+ or CD8+ T cells sorted from blood, taken in a trial of the OX40 agonist ivuxolimab. The CDR3 spells CASSYGMNTEAFF. CDR3 bases: TGTGCCAGCAGTTACGGCATGAACACTGAAGCTTTCTTT.